Listed here is a single TCR beta chain. Its antigen is unidentified. The sample belongs to a study of T cell responses to AZD1222 COVID-19 vaccine. Study findings and constraints: White British people made up most donors, females outnumbered males, and clonal diversity was possibly underestimated.

This CDR3 has 17 amino acids. The V and J ends lost 2 bases and 0 bases respectively, with 14 bases between them. The germline V gene has CDR1 SGHTA and CDR2 FQGNSA. Assay used: immunoSEQ multiplex PCR; TCRdb lists only in-frame clones, some missing. The table lists about 130,000 clones, approximately 85% of them singletons. The chain carries TRBV7-2 and TRBJ2-1; D is perhaps TRBD1 (6 bases). The specimen was peripheral blood, collected 28 days after the second AZD1222 dose. The clonotype originates from an adult who received the AZD1222 COVID-19 vaccine. CDR3 bases: TGTGCCAGCAGCTTATTCATGACAGGTAGCTCCTACAATGAGCAGTTCTTC. The encoded protein is CASSLFMTGSSYNEQFF.